This passage covers 31 T cell receptor beta chains from one sample sequenced in a study of glioma-infiltrating T cells after dendritic cell vaccination. Specified time point: after dendritic cell vaccination, including at tumor progression/relapse. TCRdb keeps only in-frame clones here, not all; method: immunoSEQ multiplex PCR. The data show tens of thousands of clones, with under 85% seen just once and less than 8% held by the top ten. The sequencing here drew on blood, taken after dendritic cell vaccination. These receptors all stem from a human donor with glioblastoma.

This rearrangement joins TRBV9 to TRBJ2-1; the match to TRBD2 covers 9 bases. J lost 0 bases, V lost 7 bases, and 20 bases had no gene match. The CDR3 sequence is 20 residues long. Germline V lookup: CDR1 SGDLS, CDR2 YYNGEE. The CDR3 loop is CASGLDLSGRKISSYNEQFF. DNA for the CDR3: TGTGCCAGCGGACTCGACCTTAGCGGGAGAAAGATAAGCTCCTACAATGAGCAGTTCTTC.

The genes are TRBV5-6 and TRBJ2-6, with 9 bases lining up with TRBD1. The CDR3 has 16 residues. Germline V gene data show CDR1 as SGHDT and CDR2 as YYEEEE. After removal of 4 bases from V and 2 bases from J, the junction contained 4 bases not matched to a gene. The CDR3 here is CASSNRGLTGANVLTF. CDR3 sequence (DNA): TGTGCCAGCAGCAACAGGGGGCTGACTGGGGCCAACGTCCTGACTTTC. The full variable domain, completed using reference TRBV5-6 and TRBJ2-6, is DAGVTQSPTHLIKTRGQQVTLRCSPKSGHDTVSWYQQALGQGPQFIFQYYEEEERQRGNFPDRFSGHQFPNYSSELNVNALLLGDSALYLCASSNRGLTGANVLTFGAGSRLTVL.

The chain combines TRBV4-2 with TRBJ2-2, with D uncertain. CDR1 is LGHNA, CDR2 YNFKEQ, per germline. This CDR3 comprises 18 residues. V was trimmed by 0 bases and J by 4 bases, leaving 18 bases between them. The DNA for the CDR3 is TGTGCCAGCAGCCAAGAGGTTGTGGTATCCCCCGGCACCGGGGAGCTGTTTTTT. Its protein product is CASSQEVVVSPGTGELFF.

V gene TRBV2 combines with J gene TRBJ1-2; D is undetermined. Trimming removed 0 bases at V and 6 bases at J, with 8 bases between. The CDR3 has 13 amino acids. Looked up from germline, CDR1 is SNHLY and CDR2 is FYNNEI. CDR3: CASSEAVADGYTF. CDR3 bases: TGTGCCAGCAGTGAAGCCGTAGCTGATGGCTACACCTTC.

The chain joins TRBV19 to TRBJ1-5; 7 bases match TRBD1. V lost 9 bases, J lost 4 bases, and 6 bases stayed unmatched. The CDR3 is 13 amino acids. CDR1 and CDR2 from the germline V gene are LNHDA and SQIVND (reference sequence). CDR3 protein: CASQTGMNQPQHF. The DNA for the CDR3 is TGTGCCAGCCAGACAGGGATGAATCAGCCCCAGCATTTT. Using reference TRBV19 and TRBJ1-5 for the parts outside the CDR3, the full variable domain is DGGITQSPKYLFRKEGQNVTLSCEQNLNHDAMYWYRQDPGQGLRLIYYSQIVNDFQKGDIAEGYSVSREKKESFPLTVTSAQKNPTAFYLCASQTGMNQPQHFGDGTRLSIL.

The V call is TRBV6-1, the J call TRBJ2-1, with a possible D match to TRBD2 (6 bases). V gave up 2 bases and J gave up 4 bases, with 12 bases separating them. In germline, CDR1 is MNHNS, CDR2 SASEGT. CDR3 size: 15 residues. The CDR3 nucleotides are TGTGCCAGCAGTGAATCTCGCGGGGAGTACAATGAGCAGTTCTTC. This encodes CASSESRGEYNEQFF.

The chain combines TRBV10-3 with TRBJ2-1, with D uncertain. Germline CDR1 ENHRY, CDR2 SYGVKD. The CDR3 runs 14 residues. The V end lost 0 bases, the J end lost 6 bases, and 9 bases lay between the germline ends. The CDR3 here is CAISESLELNEQFF. The DNA of the CDR3 is TGTGCCATCAGTGAGTCGTTAGAACTCAATGAGCAGTTCTTC.

This clone was detected only once. The chain employs TRBV7-2 and TRBJ1-2; D possibly corresponds to TRBD1 (5 bases). Germline CDR1 SGHTA, CDR2 FQGNSA. The CDR3 length is 15 residues. V lost 1 base, J lost 4 bases, and 13 bases lay in between. CDR3 nucleotide sequence: TGTGCCAGCAGCTTAGTAGGGGATCCTCGCTATGGCTACACCTTC. Amino acids: CASSLVGDPRYGYTF.

This clone was found once. The chain uses TRBV4-3 and TRBJ1-2; 7 bases match TRBD1. The V gene end was trimmed by 0 bases and the J gene end by 0 bases; junction bases not matched to a gene: 4. Germline CDR1 LGHNA, CDR2 YSLEER. This CDR3 is built from 16 residues. Here the CDR3 DNA reads TGCGCCAGCAGCCAAGATATCACAGGGGCTAACTATGGCTACACCTTC. Protein product: CASSQDITGANYGYTF.

The chain carries TRBV7-2 and TRBJ1-5; no reliable D call. CDR1 and CDR2 from the germline V gene are SGHTA and FQGNSA. Trimming removed 2 bases at V and 0 bases at J, with 8 bases between. The length of the CDR3 is 15 residues. CDR3 sequence (DNA): TGTGCCAGCAGCTTATGGCAGGATAGCAATCAGCCCCAGCATTTT. Its translation: CASSLWQDSNQPQHF.

The CDR3 region is CATHPGVGQPQHF. The CDR3 nucleotides read TGTGCCACCCATCCAGGGGTTGGCCAGCCCCAGCATTTT. This sequence joins TRBV19 and TRBJ1-5; D might be TRBD1 (6 bases). This CDR3 has 13 amino acids. The V gene lost 10 bases and the J gene lost 7 bases, with 17 bases spanning the gap. Germline values: CDR1 LNHDA, CDR2 SQIVND (reference sequence).

The genes are TRBV5-1 and TRBJ2-7; TRBD2 agrees at 11 bases. Trimming took 4 bases from V and 2 from J; bases not matched to a gene: 5. Germline V gene lookup returns CDR1 SGHRS and CDR2 YFSETQ. CDR3 length: 15 residues. CDR3 amino acids: CASSDLAGGPYEQYF. Written as DNA, the CDR3 is TGCGCCAGCAGCGACCTAGCGGGGGGACCCTACGAGCAGTACTTC.

The genes are TRBV14 and TRBJ1-1; a possible D gene is TRBD1 (6 bases). Germline V lookup: CDR1 SGHDN, CDR2 FVKESK. The CDR3 spans 12 residues. Trimming left V 3 bases short and J 11 bases short, with 13 bases between. CDR3 in amino acids: CASSHQRQGAFF. Written as DNA, the CDR3 is TGTGCCAGCAGCCACCAGAGGCAGGGGGCTTTCTTT.

This rearrangement joins TRBV5-8 to TRBJ1-3, with unresolved D. The V and J ends lost 5 bases and 2 bases respectively, with 5 bases between them. This CDR3 is 12 amino acids long. Germline CDR1 and CDR2: SGHTS and YDEGEE. The CDR3 loop is CASRIAGNTIYF. The CDR3 region has the DNA TGTGCCAGCAGAATAGCTGGAAACACCATATATTTT.

The chain is built from TRBV9 and TRBJ2-5; no clear D. This CDR3 spans 15 amino acids. V was clipped by 0 bases and J by 2 bases, with 11 bases between them. CDR1 and CDR2 from the germline V gene are SGDLS and YYNGEE. The CDR3 is CASSVGTAAQETQYF. CDR3 sequence (DNA): TGTGCCAGCAGCGTAGGTACAGCCGCGCAAGAGACCCAGTACTTC.

The chain joins TRBV19 to TRBJ1-1; D is ambiguous. The CDR3 length is 13 residues. V was cut by 3 bases and J by 2 bases, with 7 bases left in between. Germline V gene lookup returns CDR1 LNHDA and CDR2 SQIVND (reference sequence). For the CDR3, the DNA is TGTGCCAGTAGTATCGGAGGTAACACTGAAGCTTTCTTT. It specifies CASSIGGNTEAFF.

In its sample, this clone was seen a few times. The gene calls are TRBV13 and TRBJ1-2, with TRBD1 matching 8 bases. This CDR3 spans 13 amino acids. V lost 7 bases to trimming and J lost 6 bases; unmatched junction nucleotides: 7. The germline CDR1 and CDR2 sequences are PRHDT and FYEKMQ (reference sequence). The CDR3 sequence is CASTQDRDHGYTF. The CDR3 DNA follows: TGTGCCAGCACCCAGGACAGGGATCATGGCTACACCTTC.

The rearrangement joins TRBV5-5 to TRBJ1-2, with D perhaps matching TRBD1 (5 bases). This CDR3 spans 12 amino acids. Between the trimmed V and J ends, which lost 4 bases and 10 bases, there was a span of 14 bases. From germline, CDR1 is SGHKS and CDR2 YYEKEE (reference sequence). DNA of the CDR3: TGTGCCAGCAGCCCCGGCGGGGGTGACTACACCTTC. Translated, it gives CASSPGGGDYTF.

The chain joins TRBV7-9 to TRBJ2-3, with TRBD2 identical over 12 bases. This CDR3 contains 17 residues. Per the germline V gene, CDR1 is SEHNR and CDR2 is FQNEAQ (reference sequence). After removal of 5 bases from V and 0 bases from J, the junction contained 6 bases not matched to a gene. CDR3 in amino acids: CASSPRTSGISTDTQYF. CDR3 sequence (DNA): TGTGCCAGCAGCCCCAGGACTAGCGGGATTAGCACAGATACGCAGTATTTT.

The chain carries TRBV15 and TRBJ2-7; TRBD1 agrees at 9 bases. J gave up 1 base and V 2 bases, and 3 bases lay outside the gene matches. CDR1 is LNHNV, CDR2 YYDKDF, per germline (reference sequence). The CDR3 contains 15 residues. CDR3: CATSRKDRGSYEQYF. CDR3 DNA sequence: TGTGCCACCAGCAGAAAGGACAGGGGTTCCTACGAGCAGTACTTC.

This clone was observed once. The chain has TRBV7-8 and TRBJ2-7; 9 nucleotides agree with TRBD2. Germline assignment: CDR1 SGHVS and CDR2 FQNEAQ. V was clipped by 2 bases and J by 3 bases; unmatched bases: 11. CDR3 length equals 17 residues. The CDR3: CASSLIRASGVYYEQYF. CDR3 sequence (DNA): TGTGCCAGCAGCTTAATTCGGGCTAGCGGGGTCTACTACGAGCAGTACTTC.

In its sample, this clone was seen a few times. The chain links TRBV2 to TRBJ1-6; a possible D gene is TRBD1 (6 bases). The germline CDR1 and CDR2 sequences are SNHLY and FYNNEI. With 5 bases removed from V and 9 bases from J, the gap between germline ends came to 17 bases. CDR3 length equals 15 residues. CDR3 sequence reads: CASSPEQGRGSPLHF. The DNA for the CDR3 is TGTGCCAGCAGTCCCGAACAGGGAAGGGGTTCACCCCTCCACTTT. The full variable domain, completed using reference TRBV2 and TRBJ1-6, is EPEVTQTPSHQVTQMGQEVILRCVPISNHLYFYWYRQILGQKVEFLVSFYNNEISEKSEIFDDQFSVERPDGSNFTLKIRSTKLEDSAMYFCASSPEQGRGSPLHFGNGTRLTVT.

The rearrangement uses TRBV7-9 and TRBJ1-5, with unresolved D. The CDR3 length is 14 residues. Trimming removed 4 bases at V and 3 bases at J, with 10 bases between. Germline V CDR1 and CDR2: SEHNR, FQNEAQ (reference sequence). DNA for the CDR3: TGTGCCAGCAGCTCCGCGATCGTCAATCAGCCCCAGCATTTT. Its translation is CASSSAIVNQPQHF.

This chain connects TRBV6-6 to TRBJ1-1; no firm D call. Germline CDR1 and CDR2: MNHNY and SVGAGI (reference sequence). The CDR3 has 13 residues. Trimming shortened V by 3 bases and J by 5 bases, and 10 bases separated the two germline ends. This CDR3 is CASSYAPVTEAFF. CDR3 DNA sequence: TGTGCCAGCAGTTATGCGCCCGTGACTGAAGCTTTCTTT.

CDR3 nucleotide sequence: TGTGCCAGCAGCCCTAAGGGGAGGGGACCTGAAGCTTTCTTT. As protein: CASSPKGRGPEAFF. V and J are TRBV4-2 and TRBJ1-1, with a tentative D call TRBD1 (5 bases). The germline V gene has CDR1 LGHNA and CDR2 YNFKEQ. This CDR3 has 14 residues. V was trimmed by 4 bases and J by 6 bases, leaving 15 bases between them.

The CDR3, as DNA: TGTGCCAGCAGTTTCAGCCGTGATGCAGGGAATCAGCCCCAGCATTTT. It codes for CASSFSRDAGNQPQHF. The rearrangement links TRBV28 to TRBJ1-5; D perhaps matches TRBD1 (5 bases). The germline gives CDR1 MDHEN, CDR2 SYDVKM. Trimming shortened V by 3 bases and J by 4 bases, and 16 bases separated the two germline ends. The CDR3 has 16 residues.

The chain recombines TRBV7-7 with TRBJ2-5, with D tentatively TRBD1 (6 bases). The CDR3 loop spans 16 amino acids. From germline, CDR1 is SSHAT and CDR2 FNYEAQ (reference sequence). V shed 5 bases and J shed 1 base, with 17 bases lying between them. In DNA, the CDR3 is TGTGCCAGCAGCCGAGAGTTACAGGGAAGCCAAGAGACCCAGTACTTC. Amino acid sequence: CASSRELQGSQETQYF.

This chain joins TRBV5-4 and TRBJ2-7; 8 bases line up with TRBD1. Germline V CDR1 and CDR2: SGHNT, YYREEE (reference sequence). The CDR3 loop spans 14 amino acids. The junction had 6 bases not matched to a gene; V was cut back by 1 base and J by 6 bases. CDR3: CASSLRTGNREQYF. CDR3 in DNA: TGTGCCAGCAGCTTGAGGACAGGGAATCGCGAGCAGTACTTC. Together with reference TRBV5-4 and TRBJ2-7, the CDR3 gives the full variable domain: ETGVTQSPTHLIKTRGQQVTLRCSSQSGHNTVSWYQQALGQGPQFIFQYYREEENGRGNFPPRFSGLQFPNYSSELNVNALELDDSALYLCASSLRTGNREQYFGPGTRLTVT.

Here the CDR3 DNA reads TGTGCCAGCAGCCCGACAGGGAACACCGGGGAGCTGTTTTTT. Protein product: CASSPTGNTGELFF. The chain employs TRBV5-8 and TRBJ2-2; D is possibly TRBD1 (6 bases). V lost 4 bases and J 1 base, leaving 8 bases between the germline ends. The CDR3 covers 14 residues. Germline CDR1 and CDR2: SGHTS and YDEGEE.

The J gene is TRBJ1-5, the V gene TRBV4-1, with D possibly matching TRBD1 (5 bases). This CDR3 has 15 residues. Deletions cut 0 bases from V and 6 bases from J, with 12 bases between. Germline V lookup: CDR1 MGHRA, CDR2 YSYEKL. The CDR3: CASSQDRGLGQPQHF. Written as DNA, the CDR3 is TGCGCCAGCAGCCAAGATCGGGGGTTAGGTCAGCCCCAGCATTTT.

This clone was detected once. This chain joins TRBV27 and TRBJ2-3, with TRBD2 matching 7 bases. Germline V gene sequence: CDR1 MNHEY, CDR2 SMNVEV (reference sequence). The CDR3 is 17 amino acids. The ends lost 3 bases at V and 2 bases at J; junction bases unmatched: 11. The CDR3 spells CASSFNGLAATTDTQYF. CDR3 in DNA: TGTGCCAGCAGTTTTAACGGGCTAGCGGCGACCACAGATACGCAGTATTTT.